One and the same sample provided the 29 T cell receptor beta chains below, sequenced in a study of cytomegalovirus exposure and HLA in healthy donors. PCR primers comprised 60 Vbeta and 13 Jbeta primers. Some clones are missing from TCRdb's copy, which holds only in-frame ones; the method was immunoSEQ multiplex PCR. The repertoire holds around 150,000 clones, with around 78% as singletons. Input material: PBMCs. The source of these receptors is a woman between 40 and 55 years old in good health and CMV-seronegative.

Notes on this clone: Other DNA sequences in this specimen translate into the identical CDR3. The chain employs TRBV5-1 and TRBJ1-1, with TRBD1 as a possible D gene (5 bases). Per germline, CDR1 SGHRS and CDR2 YFSETQ. The CDR3 is 14 amino acids. The ends were cut back, 3 bases at V and 1 base at J, with 10 bases in the middle. CDR3 bases: TGCGCCAGCAGCTCCCAGGGAGGGAACACTGAAGCTTTCTTT. Translation: CASSSQGGNTEAFF. Drawing the rest from reference TRBV5-1 and TRBJ1-1, the complete variable domain is KAGVTQTPRYLIKTRGQQVTLSCSPISGHRSVSWYQQTPGQGLQFLFEYFSETQRNKGNFPGRFSGRQFSNSRSEMNVSTLELGDSALYLCASSSQGGNTEAFFGQGTRLTVV.

J is TRBJ1-4 and V is TRBV18, with TRBD1 identical over 11 bases. There are 15 residues in the CDR3. V lost 1 base and J lost 5; bases outside the gene matches: 0. CDR1 and CDR2 from the germline V gene are KGHSH and LQKENI. CDR3 nucleotides: TGTGCCAGCTCACCACGGACAGGGGGCAATGAAAAACTGTTTTTT. Amino acid sequence: CASSPRTGGNEKLFF.

This clone was counted between two and nine times. The chain is built from TRBV20-1 and TRBJ2-7; D not resolved. The V and J ends lost 3 bases and 3 bases respectively, with 6 bases between them. Germline CDR1 and CDR2: DFQATT and SNEGSKA (reference sequence). The CDR3 runs 11 residues. CDR3 loop: CSASNGYEQYF. The CDR3 nucleotides are TGCAGTGCTAGCAACGGCTACGAGCAGTACTTC.

The chain recombines TRBV13 with TRBJ2-7, with TRBD1 matching over 10 bases. CDR1 PRHDT and CDR2 FYEKMQ come from the germline V gene (reference sequence). V was clipped by 3 bases and J by 4 bases; unmatched bases: 3. CDR3 size: 14 residues. This chain's CDR3 is CASSFRDRGYEQYF. As DNA, the CDR3 is TGTGCCAGCAGCTTCCGGGACAGGGGTTACGAGCAGTACTTC.

This clone was seen just once. A junction boundary mismatches the germline segment, possibly from a read error. Other DNA sequences in this sample translate to the same CDR3. The chain is built from TRBV5-6 and TRBJ1-1; perhaps TRBD1 as D (5 bases). CDR3 size: 12 residues. Germline assignment: CDR1 SGHDT and CDR2 YYEEEE. The CDR3 DNA reads TGTGCCAGCAGCTTACGGAGGGGTGAAGCTTTCTTC. It is translated as CASSLRRGEAFF.

V gene TRBV5-4 combines with J gene TRBJ2-2; a weak D match, TRBD2 (5 bases). This CDR3 has 13 residues. V lost 3 bases and J lost 4, with 7 bases in between. Germline CDR1 reads SGHNT; CDR2 reads YYREEE (reference sequence). The CDR3 here is CASSSDSTGELFF. In DNA, the CDR3 is TGTGCCAGCAGCTCGGACTCCACCGGGGAGCTGTTTTTT.

The chain links TRBV7-3 to TRBJ1-1; 8 positions agree with TRBD1. CDR3 length equals 14 residues. CDR1 SGHTA and CDR2 FQGTGA come from the germline V gene. Trimming cost V 6 bases and J 1 base; bases outside gene matches: 4. CDR3 nucleotide sequence: TGTGCCAGCAGACCCGGGACAGGGAACACTGAAGCTTTCTTT. Translation: CASRPGTGNTEAFF.

The J gene is TRBJ2-3, the V gene TRBV2; TRBD1 matches 8 bases. This CDR3 spans 14 amino acids. J lost 0 bases, V lost 6 bases, and 2 bases had no gene match. In germline, CDR1 is SNHLY, CDR2 FYNNEI. This CDR3 reads CASRDRASTDTQYF. The CDR3 bases are TGTGCCAGCAGGGACAGGGCTAGCACAGATACGCAGTATTTT.

The J gene is TRBJ1-5, the V gene TRBV27; 8 bases agree with TRBD1. The CDR3 is made up of 15 amino acids. Germline V gene data show CDR1 as MNHEY and CDR2 as SMNVEV (reference sequence). Losses at the gene ends were 5 bases for V and 1 base for J; bases not matched to a gene: 4. The CDR3 DNA reads TGTGCCAGCAGTCCACAGGGGGAAAGCAATCAGCCCCAGCATTTT. It encodes CASSPQGESNQPQHF.

The genes are TRBV6-4 and TRBJ2-7, with a possible D match to TRBD1 (6 bases). Looked up from germline, CDR1 is MRHNA and CDR2 is SNTAGT. This CDR3 spans 14 amino acids. Trimming pared 6 bases from V and 3 bases from J, leaving 15 bases between. CDR3 protein: CASRGARPYYEQYF. DNA for the CDR3: TGTGCCAGCAGGGGGGCTCGTCCGTACTACGAGCAGTACTTC.

The V and J genes are TRBV9 and TRBJ1-1; D is possibly TRBD1 (6 bases). Trimming took 4 bases from V and 7 from J, leaving 20 bases between them. The CDR3 loop spans 15 amino acids. In germline, CDR1 is SGDLS, CDR2 YYNGEE. The CDR3 bases are TGTGCCAGCAGCTCCGCCGGGACACTAGAATATGAAGCTTTCTTT. It is translated as CASSSAGTLEYEAFF.

The chain couples TRBV29-1 to TRBJ1-3; 9 bases line up with TRBD1. Germline CDR1 reads SQVTM; CDR2 reads ANQGSEA. CDR3 size: 13 residues. J lost 11 bases, V lost 6 bases, and 11 bases had no gene match. The CDR3 loop is CSVVGQGEDAIYF. The CDR3 DNA sequence: TGCAGCGTCGTGGGACAGGGTGAGGACGCCATATATTTT.

This chain links TRBV6-6 with TRBJ2-7; 8 bases are a match to TRBD2. The germline gives CDR1 MNHNY, CDR2 SVGAGI (reference sequence). CDR3 size: 15 residues. V lost 4 bases and J lost 3; bases outside the gene matches: 8. The CDR3 region is CASSSTSEMYYEQYF. The CDR3, as DNA: TGTGCCAGCAGTTCGACTAGCGAGATGTACTACGAGCAGTACTTC.

V usage is TRBV6-1 and J usage is TRBJ1-5, with D possibly TRBD1 on 6 matching bases. Trimming removed 3 bases at V and 4 bases at J, with 10 bases between. Germline V CDR1 and CDR2: MNHNS, SASEGT. The CDR3 loop spans 14 amino acids. The DNA for the CDR3 is TGTGCCAGCAGTGAGACAGGCGGTAATCAGCCCCAGCATTTT. It yields the protein CASSETGGNQPQHF.

The gene calls are TRBV30 and TRBJ1-2; 7 bases are shared with TRBD1. J lost 4 bases, V lost 5 bases, and 13 bases had no gene match. The CDR3 consists of 15 residues. The V gene's germline CDR1 is GTSNPN and CDR2 SVGIG (reference sequence). The CDR3 bases are TGTGCCTGGCAACGGCGGGACAGTCCGACCTATGGCTACACCTTC. It yields the protein CAWQRRDSPTYGYTF.

The chain is built from TRBV19 and TRBJ1-5; 8 nucleotides match TRBD1. The trim removed 3 bases at V and 5 bases at J, leaving 3 bases unmatched. Germline lookup yields CDR1 LNHDA and CDR2 SQIVND (reference sequence). The CDR3 contains 14 residues. DNA for the CDR3: TGTGCCAGTAGTATCAAGGACAGGGATCAGCCCCAGCATTTT. Its translation is CASSIKDRDQPQHF. Filled out from reference TRBV19 and TRBJ1-5, the complete variable domain reads DGGITQSPKYLFRKEGQNVTLSCEQNLNHDAMYWYRQDPGQGLRLIYYSQIVNDFQKGDIAEGYSVSREKKESFPLTVTSAQKNPTAFYLCASSIKDRDQPQHFGDGTRLSIL.

V gene TRBV18 combines with J gene TRBJ2-2; TRBD2 matches at 9 bases. Trimming took 3 bases from V and 5 from J; bases not matched to a gene: 4. This CDR3 region has 15 residues. Germline assignment: CDR1 KGHSH and CDR2 LQKENI. The CDR3 region is CASSPQTSGTGELFF. The CDR3 DNA sequence: TGTGCCAGCTCACCCCAGACTAGCGGTACCGGGGAGCTGTTTTTT.

This chain joins TRBV10-3 and TRBJ1-5, with 7 nucleotides matching TRBD1. V lost 3 bases and J lost 2; bases outside the gene matches: 1. CDR3 length equals 14 residues. Per the germline V gene, CDR1 is ENHRY and CDR2 is SYGVKD. The CDR3 here is CAISDGTGNQPQHF. The CDR3 DNA is TGTGCCATCAGTGATGGGACAGGCAATCAGCCCCAGCATTTT.

The chain has TRBV7-9 and TRBJ1-1; D gene uncertain. The V and J ends lost 3 bases and 1 base respectively, with 12 bases between them. Germline CDR1 reads SEHNR; CDR2 reads FQNEAQ (reference sequence). There are 15 residues in the CDR3. CDR3 protein: CASSLVSRGNTEAFF. The CDR3 region has the DNA TGTGCCAGCAGCTTGGTCAGCCGGGGGAACACTGAAGCTTTCTTT.

V gene TRBV30 combines with J gene TRBJ1-6; perhaps TRBD1 as D (5 bases). The germline CDR1 and CDR2 sequences are GTSNPN and SVGIG (reference sequence). The CDR3 has 14 residues. Trimming pared 4 bases from V and 5 bases from J, leaving 12 bases between. CDR3 residues: CAWNRGIDNSPLHF. The CDR3, as DNA: TGTGCCTGGAATAGGGGTATTGATAATTCACCCCTCCACTTT.

V and J are TRBV18 and TRBJ2-2; TRBD2 is a possible D gene (6 bases). CDR1 and CDR2 from the germline V gene are KGHSH and LQKENI. This CDR3 is built from 15 residues. V was cut by 3 bases and J by 4 bases, with 12 bases left in between. In nucleotides, the CDR3 is TGTGCCAGCTCACCCCCGGGAGAGACCACCGGGGAGCTGTTTTTT. Amino acids: CASSPPGETTGELFF. Using reference TRBV18 and TRBJ2-2 for the parts outside the CDR3, the full variable domain is NAGVMQNPRHLVRRRGQEARLRCSPMKGHSHVYWYRQLPEEGLKFMVYLQKENIIDESGMPKERFSAEFPKEGPSILRIQQVVRGDSAAYFCASSPPGETTGELFFGEGSRLTVL.

The chain is built from TRBV5-6 and TRBJ1-1; tentative D call: TRBD1 (6 bases). Per the germline V gene, CDR1 is SGHDT and CDR2 is YYEEEE. Trimming took 6 bases from V and 6 from J, leaving 21 bases between them. The CDR3 spans 15 residues. The CDR3 region has the DNA TGTGCCAGCACCCCGTCCGAAGGAGGGGGGGCTGAAGCTTTCTTT. This codes for CASTPSEGGGAEAFF.

The count of this clone is one. The chain is built from TRBV5-6 and TRBJ1-2, with 7 bases that match TRBD1. Trimming at V came to 2 bases and at J to 3 bases, leaving 7 bases not matched to a gene. The CDR3 totals 15 residues. CDR1 and CDR2 from the germline V gene are SGHDT and YYEEEE. The CDR3 DNA sequence: TGTGCCAGCAGCTTTTTCGACAGGGCCGACTATGGCTACACCTTC. It encodes CASSFFDRADYGYTF.

This clone was recorded once. The chain couples TRBV13 to TRBJ2-5; TRBD2 aligns across 7 bases. CDR1 and CDR2 (germline): PRHDT, FYEKMQ (reference sequence). The CDR3 consists of 15 residues. V trimming: 5 bases; J trimming: 2 bases; junction bases outside the gene matches: 8. CDR3 sequence (DNA): TGTGCCAGCAGCCGGCGACCTAGCGGTCAAGAGACCCAGTACTTC. Protein sequence: CASSRRPSGQETQYF.

The CDR3 bases are TGCAGCGTTGAAGATTCCCCCGGCCGAGCGGCTGGGGCCAACGTCCTGACTTTC. It codes for CSVEDSPGRAAGANVLTF. This sequence joins TRBV29-1 and TRBJ2-6, with D perhaps matching TRBD2 (5 bases). This CDR3 is 18 amino acids long. Trimming pared 0 bases from V and 2 bases from J, leaving 17 bases between. CDR1 is SQVTM and CDR2 is ANQGSEA in the germline V gene.

This clone has only a few counts. The V call is TRBV6-1, the J call TRBJ2-2, with TRBD2 matching 8 bases. V lost 4 bases to trimming and J lost 7 bases; unmatched junction nucleotides: 2. Germline CDR1 and CDR2: MNHNS and SASEGT. The CDR3 loop spans 13 amino acids. For the CDR3, the DNA is TGTGCCAGCAGTGGACTAGCGATCGGGGAGCTGTTTTTT. This translates into CASSGLAIGELFF.

J is TRBJ1-5 and V is TRBV7-9; a possible D gene is TRBD1 (6 bases). Per the germline V gene, CDR1 is SEHNR and CDR2 is FQNEAQ (reference sequence). The CDR3 runs to 14 residues. The V and J ends lost 3 bases and 4 bases respectively, with 10 bases between them. The CDR3 reads CASSFGTTNQPQHF. Written as DNA, the CDR3 is TGTGCCAGCAGCTTCGGGACAACTAATCAGCCCCAGCATTTT.

This clone has just a few counts. In DNA, the CDR3 is TGTGCCAGCAGTGCAGCGTACGGGACAATCACAGATACGCAGTATTTT. Protein sequence: CASSAAYGTITDTQYF. The chain joins TRBV6-1 to TRBJ2-3; a weak D match, TRBD1 (6 bases). Between the trimmed V and J ends, which lost 4 bases and 2 bases, there was a span of 16 bases. Germline V gene data show CDR1 as MNHNS and CDR2 as SASEGT. The CDR3 has 16 residues.

This clone was seen only a few times. The chain uses TRBV2 and TRBJ2-3; 8 positions match TRBD2. Trimming removed 5 bases from V and 4 bases from J; junction bases left unmatched: 8. The CDR3 has 15 residues. Germline V CDR1 and CDR2: SNHLY, FYNNEI. CDR3 DNA sequence: TGTGCCAGCAGTCTGAGCGGGGGAGTCCCAGATACGCAGTATTTT. It encodes CASSLSGGVPDTQYF.